This TCR beta chain derives from a study of T cell responses to AZD1222 COVID-19 vaccine. Study findings and constraints: The donor group comprised mostly white British people and more females; the analysis possibly underestimated clonal diversity. Repertoire sampling happened only post peak T cell response. Only a handful of AZD1222 recipients, several in all, had baseline seropositivity.

Germline V lookup: CDR1 SGHRS, CDR2 YFSETQ. This CDR3 region has 16 residues. V was pared by 3 bases and J by 4 bases, with 16 bases between. As concerns this clone: What it binds is unknown.

Only in-frame clones appear in the TCRdb table, and some are missing; sequencing was by immunoSEQ multiplex PCR. The sample shows 100,000 to 150,000 clones, more than 85% of them seen only once. The source is an adult who received the AZD1222 COVID-19 vaccine. The material sequenced was peripheral blood, taken 28 days after the second AZD1222 dose. The chain uses TRBV5-1 and TRBJ2-2, with D possibly being TRBD1 (6 bases). For the CDR3, the DNA is TGCGCCAGCAGCTCGCCGACAGGACAATTCACCGGGGAGCTGTTTTTT. Its protein is CASSSPTGQFTGELFF.